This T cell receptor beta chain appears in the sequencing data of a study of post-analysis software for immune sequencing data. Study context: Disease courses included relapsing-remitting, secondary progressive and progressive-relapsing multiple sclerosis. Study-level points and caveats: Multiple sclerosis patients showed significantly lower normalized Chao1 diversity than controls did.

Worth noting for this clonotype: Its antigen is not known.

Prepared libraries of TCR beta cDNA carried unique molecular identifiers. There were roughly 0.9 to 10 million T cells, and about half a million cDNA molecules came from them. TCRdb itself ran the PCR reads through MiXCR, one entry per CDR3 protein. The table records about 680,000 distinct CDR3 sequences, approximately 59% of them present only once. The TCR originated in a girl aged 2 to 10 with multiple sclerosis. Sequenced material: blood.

CDR3 residues: CASSLAGPRAWETQYF. DNA of the CDR3: TGCGCCAGCAGCTTGGCCGGTCCACGGGCATGGGAGACCCAGTACTTC. The V and J genes are TRBV5-1 and TRBJ2-5; D remains ambiguous. V lost 0 bases, J lost 5 bases, and 17 bases lay in between. The CDR3 loop spans 16 amino acids. The germline CDR1 and CDR2 sequences are SGHRS and YFSETQ.